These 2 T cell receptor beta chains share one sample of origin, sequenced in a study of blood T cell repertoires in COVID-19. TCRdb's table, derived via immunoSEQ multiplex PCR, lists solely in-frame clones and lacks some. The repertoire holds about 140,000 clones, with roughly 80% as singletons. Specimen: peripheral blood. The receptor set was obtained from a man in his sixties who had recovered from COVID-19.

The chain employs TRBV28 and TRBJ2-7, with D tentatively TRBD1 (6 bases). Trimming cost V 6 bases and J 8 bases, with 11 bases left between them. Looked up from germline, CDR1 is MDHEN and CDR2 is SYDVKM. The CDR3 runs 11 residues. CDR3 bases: TGTGCCAGCAGGGAAGGGGGTAAGCAGTACTTC. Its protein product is CASREGGKQYF.

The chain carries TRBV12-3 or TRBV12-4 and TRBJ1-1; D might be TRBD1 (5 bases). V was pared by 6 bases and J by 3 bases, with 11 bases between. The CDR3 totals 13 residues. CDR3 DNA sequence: TGTGCCAGCAGAAGGGGCGGTTACACTGAAGCTTTCTTT. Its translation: CASRRGGYTEAFF.